The 27 T cell receptor beta chains below come from one sample, sequenced in a study of blood T cell repertoires in COVID-19. Data came from immunoSEQ multiplex PCR; TCRdb stores just in-frame clones and leaves some out. The table lists some 90,000 clones, roughly nine tenths of them singletons, with about 9.1% in the top ten. The sequencing sample was made of peripheral blood. The receptors derive from a man aged 50 to 59 with acute or convalescent COVID-19.

This clone was recorded only once. The V gene is TRBV11-3, the J gene TRBJ2-3, with D tentatively TRBD2 (6 bases). V was clipped by 5 bases and J by 4 bases, with 13 bases between them. CDR1 is SGHNT, CDR2 YENEEA, per germline. The CDR3 spans 14 residues. CDR3 residues: CASSAGLVADTQYF. CDR3 sequence (DNA): TGTGCCAGCAGCGCGGGACTCGTGGCAGATACGCAGTATTTT.

V is TRBV7-8 and J is TRBJ2-3, with TRBD2 matching 7 bases. The CDR3 contains 17 residues. J lost 0 bases, V lost 5 bases, and 11 bases had no gene match. CDR1 and CDR2 from the germline V gene are SGHVS and FQNEAQ. DNA of the CDR3: TGTGCCAGCAGCAACAATGGGTGGGGGGGAAGCACAGATACGCAGTATTTT. This gives the protein CASSNNGWGGSTDTQYF.

The chain carries TRBV5-6 and TRBJ1-4; 9 bases are shared with TRBD1. With 4 bases clipped from V and 1 base from J, the junction kept 11 bases outside the gene matches. From germline, CDR1 is SGHDT and CDR2 YYEEEE. The CDR3 contains 18 residues. The CDR3 DNA sequence: TGTGCCAGCAGCCCTACCCACAGGGGGCTGGGAACTAATGAAAAACTGTTTTTT. As protein: CASSPTHRGLGTNEKLFF.

The chain joins TRBV25-1 to TRBJ2-7; 7 bases fit TRBD1. The CDR3 totals 16 residues. From germline, CDR1 is MGHDK and CDR2 SYGVNS. J gave up 0 bases and V 3 bases, and 8 bases lay outside the gene matches. The CDR3 DNA follows: TGTGCCAGCAGTGACCCGAACCGGGACAGCTCCTACGAGCAGTACTTC. This encodes CASSDPNRDSSYEQYF.

The chain combines TRBV2 with TRBJ2-5, with 12 bases aligning to TRBD2. CDR1 and CDR2 (germline): SNHLY, FYNNEI. V lost 5 bases, J lost 4 bases, and 5 bases stayed unmatched. CDR3 size: 15 residues. CDR3 in DNA: TGTGCCAGCAGTTTCACTAGCGGGGGGAGAGAGACCCAGTACTTC. It codes for CASSFTSGGRETQYF.

The chain carries TRBV5-1 and TRBJ2-4; D uncertain. Germline CDR1 SGHRS, CDR2 YFSETQ. Trimming took off 4 bases at V and 7 bases at J, with 18 bases between the two ends. The CDR3 extends over 15 amino acids. The CDR3 DNA reads TGCGCCAGCAGCGACGTCCTAATCGGCAGGAACATTCAGTACTTC. Its translation is CASSDVLIGRNIQYF. Full variable domain (outside the CDR3, taken from reference TRBV5-1 and TRBJ2-4): KAGVTQTPRYLIKTRGQQVTLSCSPISGHRSVSWYQQTPGQGLQFLFEYFSETQRNKGNFPGRFSGRQFSNSRSEMNVSTLELGDSALYLCASSDVLIGRNIQYFGAGTRLSVL.

This chain links TRBV6-5 with TRBJ1-2, with D maybe TRBD1 (6 bases). The CDR3 extends over 13 amino acids. Germline-derived CDR1 and CDR2 are MNHEY and SVGAGI. The ends were cut back, 5 bases at V and 3 bases at J, with 10 bases in the middle. The CDR3 reads CASSLTGHYGYTF. DNA of the CDR3: TGTGCCAGCAGTCTTACAGGGCACTATGGCTACACCTTC.

This rearrangement joins TRBV24-1 to TRBJ2-5; 7 bases fit TRBD2. Trimming at V came to 3 bases and at J to 1 base, leaving 4 bases not matched to a gene. The CDR3 runs 15 residues. Germline assignment: CDR1 KGHDR and CDR2 SFDVKD. The CDR3 here is CATSDPSGGQETQYF. The CDR3 region has the DNA TGTGCCACCAGTGATCCTTCGGGGGGCCAAGAGACCCAGTACTTC.

This sequence joins TRBV6-5 and TRBJ1-5; possible D gene TRBD1, 5 bases. The CDR3 extends over 15 amino acids. V gave up 6 bases and J gave up 0 bases, with 12 bases separating them. The germline V gene encodes CDR1 MNHEY and CDR2 SVGAGI. The chain's CDR3 is CASSRDFDSNQPQHF. The DNA for the CDR3 is TGTGCCAGCAGCCGGGACTTCGATAGCAATCAGCCCCAGCATTTT.

The chain combines TRBV19 with TRBJ2-2; 7 positions match TRBD2. The germline V gene has CDR1 LNHDA and CDR2 SQIVND (reference sequence). V lost 3 bases to trimming and J lost 5 bases; unmatched junction nucleotides: 6. The CDR3 runs 15 residues. The CDR3 here is CASSIWGRGTGELFF. CDR3 nucleotides: TGTGCCAGTAGTATTTGGGGGAGGGGTACCGGGGAGCTGTTTTTT.

This clone is a singleton in its sample. The chain has TRBV4-2 and TRBJ1-2; unclear D gene. V lost 0 bases, J lost 7 bases, and 12 bases lay in between. The CDR3 contains 14 residues. The germline CDR1 and CDR2 sequences are LGHNA and YNFKEQ. The CDR3 protein is CASSQDLERVGYTF. CDR3 coding DNA: TGTGCCAGCAGCCAAGATCTCGAGAGGGTTGGCTACACCTTC.

The chain has TRBV27 and TRBJ2-6, with unresolved D. Germline CDR1 and CDR2: MNHEY and SMNVEV (reference sequence). The ends were cut back, 5 bases at V and 1 base at J, with 9 bases in the middle. There are 15 residues in the CDR3. For the CDR3, the DNA is TGTGCCAGCAGTGACTCCGGGTCTGGGGCCAACGTCCTGACTTTC. Protein sequence: CASSDSGSGANVLTF.

The rearrangement joins TRBV19 to TRBJ1-4; no clear D gene. The CDR3 loop spans 16 amino acids. Trimming pared 3 bases from V and 0 bases from J, leaving 11 bases between. Germline CDR1 and CDR2: LNHDA and SQIVND (reference sequence). The CDR3 nucleotides read TGTGCCAGTAGTATCTTCCCCCCGGCAACTAATGAAAAACTGTTTTTT. It yields the protein CASSIFPPATNEKLFF.

V and J are TRBV5-4 and TRBJ1-3; TRBD1 matches 10 bases. CDR3 size: 16 residues. Germline lookup yields CDR1 SGHNT and CDR2 YYREEE (reference sequence). The J segment lost 0 bases and the V segment lost 6 bases, leaving 6 bases of the junction unmatched. The CDR3 is CASTRDRGFSGNTIYF. The CDR3 nucleotides are TGTGCCAGCACCCGGGACAGGGGTTTCTCTGGAAACACCATATATTTT.

The chain uses TRBV19 and TRBJ1-2; 7 nucleotides line up with TRBD1. V dropped 5 bases and J dropped 8; count of bases not matched to a gene: 5. The CDR3 totals 12 residues. Germline CDR1 and CDR2: LNHDA and SQIVND (reference sequence). The CDR3 DNA sequence: TGTGCCAGTAGTGACAGGGTAACCGGCTACACCTTC. Protein: CASSDRVTGYTF.

The chain couples TRBV27 to TRBJ2-5; possible D gene TRBD2, 5 bases. The CDR3 is made up of 16 amino acids. The V end was cut by 6 bases, the J end by 1 base, with 18 bases between. CDR1 and CDR2 from the germline V gene are MNHEY and SMNVEV (reference sequence). The CDR3 bases are TGTGCCAGCAGCCCCGGGCGAGGGATATTCCAAGAGACCCAGTACTTC. Translated: CASSPGRGIFQETQYF.

This clone was seen a single time. The chain has TRBV7-2 and TRBJ1-6; D perhaps matches TRBD1 (5 bases). In germline, CDR1 is SGHTA, CDR2 FQGNSA. The CDR3 extends over 15 amino acids. The V end was cut by 3 bases, the J end by 6 bases, with 12 bases between. In nucleotides, the CDR3 is TGTGCCAGCAGCTTTAGGGGTTCCCTTAATTCACCCCTCCACTTT. Translating it yields CASSFRGSLNSPLHF.

In its sample, this clone was seen once. The chain uses TRBV19 and TRBJ2-3, with D tentatively TRBD1 (6 bases). The CDR3 totals 15 residues. Trimming stripped 5 bases from V and 2 bases from J, with 14 bases between. In germline, CDR1 is LNHDA, CDR2 SQIVND (reference sequence). The CDR3: CASSLGTPITDTQYF. CDR3 DNA: TGTGCCAGTAGTCTTGGGACACCTATCACAGATACGCAGTATTTT.

This clone was counted once. The rearrangement links TRBV18 to TRBJ2-5, with TRBD2 identical over 9 bases. With 3 bases clipped from V and 7 bases from J, the junction kept 6 bases outside the gene matches. From germline, CDR1 is KGHSH and CDR2 LQKENI. This CDR3 contains 14 residues. Here the CDR3 reads CASSPSGGARTQYF. The CDR3 nucleotides are TGTGCCAGCTCACCTAGCGGGGGTGCTAGGACCCAGTACTTC.

CDR3 in amino acids: CASSLTSGELFF. CDR3 nucleotides: TGCGCCAGCAGCCTAACTAGCGGGGAGCTGTTTTTT. The chain joins TRBV5-1 to TRBJ2-2, with D perhaps matching TRBD2 (5 bases). The CDR3 has 12 residues. Germline CDR1 SGHRS, CDR2 YFSETQ. V dropped 4 bases and J dropped 7 bases, with 8 bases sitting between them.

J is TRBJ1-1 and V is TRBV30, with 8 bases matching TRBD1. This CDR3 contains 14 residues. In germline, CDR1 is GTSNPN, CDR2 SVGIG (reference sequence). With 4 bases clipped from V and 5 bases from J, the junction kept 9 bases outside the gene matches. The CDR3 coding sequence is TGTGCCTGGAACAGGGGGAGGTGGAGTACTGAAGCTTTCTTT. Translated, it gives CAWNRGRWSTEAFF.

This chain joins TRBV12-3 or TRBV12-4 and TRBJ1-1; D not resolved. Trimming shortened V by 1 base and J by 4 bases, and 7 bases separated the two germline ends. The CDR3 is 13 residues long. The CDR3 here is CASSLEGVTEAFF. DNA for the CDR3: TGTGCCAGCAGTTTAGAAGGAGTCACTGAAGCTTTCTTT.

This chain connects TRBV6-1 to TRBJ1-4; D is ambiguous. Per germline, CDR1 MNHNS and CDR2 SASEGT. The CDR3 length is 15 residues. Trimming removed 1 base from V and 4 bases from J, with 10 bases in between. In DNA, the CDR3 is TGTGCCAGCAGTGAAGTTCGCATACTTAATGAAAAACTGTTTTTT. Protein sequence: CASSEVRILNEKLFF.

This clone was seen more than once but under ten times. The rearrangement links TRBV10-3 to TRBJ1-1; D remains unclear. The CDR3 length is 14 residues. Germline V gene data show CDR1 as ENHRY and CDR2 as SYGVKD. The ends were cut back, 4 bases at V and 1 base at J, with 10 bases in the middle. Here the CDR3 reads CAISAVGRNTEAFF. CDR3 nucleotides: TGTGCCATCAGTGCAGTTGGCAGGAACACTGAAGCTTTCTTT.

V gene TRBV5-4 combines with J gene TRBJ1-2; D possibly corresponds to TRBD1 (6 bases). This CDR3 contains 15 residues. Germline CDR1 reads SGHNT; CDR2 reads YYREEE (reference sequence). Deletions cut 3 bases from V and 7 bases from J, with 19 bases between. For the CDR3, the DNA is TGTGCCAGCAGCTCGGGGAAGACGGGACACATTGGCTACACCTTC. It codes for CASSSGKTGHIGYTF.

The chain combines TRBV28 with TRBJ1-2; 8 positions match TRBD1. CDR1 MDHEN and CDR2 SYDVKM come from the germline V gene. The CDR3 is made up of 14 amino acids. J was trimmed by 3 bases and V by 5 bases; bases with no gene match: 5. The CDR3 spells CASSTGGGYYGYTF. The CDR3 nucleotides read TGTGCCAGCAGTACAGGGGGAGGCTACTATGGCTACACCTTC.

In DNA, the CDR3 is TGTGCCAGCTCCCCTCGGGGTTTGGGTACGCAGTATTTT. Its protein is CASSPRGLGTQYF. The genes are TRBV6-5 and TRBJ2-3; the D gene is possibly TRBD2 (5 bases). Trimming removed 8 bases from V and 8 bases from J, with 17 bases in between. This CDR3 is built from 13 residues. The germline V gene encodes CDR1 MNHEY and CDR2 SVGAGI.